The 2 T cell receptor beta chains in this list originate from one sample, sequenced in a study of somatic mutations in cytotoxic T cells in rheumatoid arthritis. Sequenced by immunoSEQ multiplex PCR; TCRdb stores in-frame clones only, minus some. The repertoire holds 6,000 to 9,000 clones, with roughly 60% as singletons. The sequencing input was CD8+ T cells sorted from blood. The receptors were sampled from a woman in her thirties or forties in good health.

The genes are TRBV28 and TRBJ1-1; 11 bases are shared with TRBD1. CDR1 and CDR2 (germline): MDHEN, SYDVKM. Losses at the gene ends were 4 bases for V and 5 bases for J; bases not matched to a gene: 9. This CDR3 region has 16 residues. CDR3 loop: CASSSWDRGSSTEAFF. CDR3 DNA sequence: TGTGCCAGCAGTTCTTGGGACAGGGGGTCATCGACTGAAGCTTTCTTT.

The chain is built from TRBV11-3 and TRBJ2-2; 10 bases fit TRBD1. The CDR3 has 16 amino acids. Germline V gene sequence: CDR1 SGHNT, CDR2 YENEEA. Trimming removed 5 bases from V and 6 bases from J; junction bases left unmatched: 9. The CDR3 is CASSPRDRGDAGELFF. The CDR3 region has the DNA TGTGCCAGCAGCCCCCGGGACAGGGGAGACGCCGGGGAGCTGTTTTTT.